These 31 T cell receptor beta chains originate from one sample sequenced in a study of blood T cell repertoires in COVID-19. Only in-frame clones appear in the TCRdb table, and some are missing; sequencing was by immunoSEQ multiplex PCR. The sample consists of over 120,000 clones, approximately 88% of them appearing once. The sequencing sample was made of peripheral blood. These receptors were collected from a man between 65 and 85 years old with acute or convalescent COVID-19.

The chain combines TRBV19 with TRBJ1-5, with a tentative D call TRBD1 (5 bases). Trimming stripped 5 bases from V and 2 bases from J, with 10 bases between. CDR1 LNHDA and CDR2 SQIVND come from the germline V gene (reference sequence). The CDR3 covers 14 residues. In DNA form, the CDR3 reads TGTGCCAGTAGTCTTCGGGGGGGCAATCAGCCCCAGCATTTT. Translation gives CASSLRGGNQPQHF.

The chain employs TRBV19 and TRBJ2-3, with 8 bases matching TRBD1. Looked up from germline, CDR1 is LNHDA and CDR2 is SQIVND (reference sequence). The ends lost 3 bases at V and 2 bases at J; junction bases unmatched: 7. The CDR3 covers 16 residues. Here the CDR3 DNA reads TGTGCCAGTAGTATCGGGACAGGAATAAACACAGATACGCAGTATTTT. It is translated as CASSIGTGINTDTQYF. Filled out from reference TRBV19 and TRBJ2-3, the complete variable domain reads DGGITQSPKYLFRKEGQNVTLSCEQNLNHDAMYWYRQDPGQGLRLIYYSQIVNDFQKGDIAEGYSVSREKKESFPLTVTSAQKNPTAFYLCASSIGTGINTDTQYFGPGTRLTVL.

V and J are TRBV25-1 and TRBJ2-1; the match to TRBD2 covers 9 bases. V lost 3 bases and J lost 4; bases outside the gene matches: 4. CDR1 and CDR2 from the germline V gene are MGHDK and SYGVNS. The length of the CDR3 is 15 residues. CDR3 sequence reads: CASSESGGPYNEQFF. CDR3 nucleotide sequence: TGTGCCAGCAGTGAGAGCGGGGGGCCTTACAATGAGCAGTTCTTC.

The V and J genes are TRBV2 and TRBJ2-2; 11 bases line up with TRBD2. Trimming removed 4 bases from V and 7 bases from J; junction bases left unmatched: 8. The CDR3 extends over 16 amino acids. Germline V gives CDR1 SNHLY, CDR2 FYNNEI. The CDR3 loop is CASSARLAGSGGELFF. DNA of the CDR3: TGTGCCAGCAGTGCGCGACTAGCGGGGAGTGGCGGGGAGCTGTTTTTT.

V and J are TRBV28 and TRBJ1-2; D possibly corresponds to TRBD1 (5 bases). Trimming removed 3 bases from V and 7 bases from J, with 15 bases in between. This CDR3 has 14 amino acids. Germline CDR1 MDHEN, CDR2 SYDVKM. The CDR3 reads CASSLAGRRIGYTF. CDR3 bases: TGTGCCAGCAGTTTGGCGGGACGACGGATTGGCTACACCTTC.

The rearrangement joins TRBV7-9 to TRBJ2-3; TRBD1 matches at 7 bases. V dropped 5 bases and J dropped 5; count of bases not matched to a gene: 16. Germline CDR1 and CDR2: SEHNR and FQNEAQ (reference sequence). The CDR3 runs to 17 residues. The DNA for the CDR3 is TGTGCCAGCAGCCGTGGGAGAGGGGGCTCTTTCGTAGATACGCAGTATTTT. Protein: CASSRGRGGSFVDTQYF.

The chain uses TRBV15 and TRBJ1-2; tentative D call: TRBD1 (6 bases). The CDR3 is 15 amino acids. V was trimmed by 0 bases and J by 5 bases, leaving 13 bases between them. Germline V CDR1 and CDR2: LNHNV, YYDKDF (reference sequence). The CDR3 coding sequence is TGTGCCACCAGCAGAGATCAACAGGGCGGGTATGGCTACACCTTC. This sequence encodes CATSRDQQGGYGYTF.

The rearrangement links TRBV10-3 to TRBJ2-7, with 14 bases aligning to TRBD2. Germline-derived CDR1 and CDR2 are ENHRY and SYGVKD. J lost 6 bases, V lost 0 bases, and 10 bases had no gene match. This CDR3 comprises 18 residues. The CDR3 spells CAISESRPGTSGRGEQYF. The CDR3 DNA sequence: TGTGCCATCAGTGAGTCCCGACCTGGGACTAGCGGGAGAGGCGAGCAGTACTTC.

V usage is TRBV7-2 and J usage is TRBJ1-2, with a weak D call TRBD1 (6 bases). Germline V gives CDR1 SGHTA, CDR2 FQGNSA. V lost 1 base, J lost 0 bases, and 12 bases lay in between. The CDR3 covers 16 residues. The CDR3 nucleotides read TGTGCCAGCAGCTTAGGGGGGGGCGATTCTAACTATGGCTACACCTTC. It encodes CASSLGGGDSNYGYTF.

The chain couples TRBV30 to TRBJ1-6; D call uncertain. Between the trimmed V and J ends, which lost 4 bases and 0 bases, there was a span of 10 bases. CDR1 GTSNPN and CDR2 SVGIG come from the germline V gene (reference sequence). The CDR3 length is 15 residues. The CDR3 spells CAWIPRGSYNSPLHF. The CDR3 DNA reads as TGTGCCTGGATACCCAGAGGCTCCTATAATTCACCCCTCCACTTT.

A note on this clone: One end of the junction fails to match germline, which may point to a read error. The J gene is TRBJ2-7, the V gene TRBV7-9; D remains ambiguous. The CDR3 loop spans 9 amino acids. CDR1 and CDR2 (germline): SEHNR, FQNEAQ (reference sequence). The CDR3 loop is CASSPSSLF. In DNA form, the CDR3 reads TGTGCCAGCAGCCCCTCCAGTCTCTTC.

This chain links TRBV11-2 with TRBJ2-1; perhaps TRBD2 as D (6 bases). V lost 1 base and J 4 bases, leaving 17 bases between the germline ends. The CDR3 has 17 amino acids. The germline V gene has CDR1 SGHAT and CDR2 FQNNGV. The CDR3 coding sequence is TGTGCCAGCAGCTTAGTTGGAGGGCTAGCGCTTTACAATGAGCAGTTCTTC. Its protein product is CASSLVGGLALYNEQFF.

Only one count was recorded for this clone. This rearrangement joins TRBV7-2 to TRBJ2-7; TRBD2 matches at 11 bases. The germline V gene has CDR1 SGHTA and CDR2 FQGNSA. This CDR3 spans 17 amino acids. The J segment lost 6 bases and the V segment lost 4 bases, leaving 14 bases of the junction unmatched. DNA of the CDR3: TGTGCCAGCAGCTCTATCCGACGTAGCGGGAGGGCCCCCGAGCAGTACTTC. Its translation: CASSSIRRSGRAPEQYF.

The chain employs TRBV10-3 and TRBJ2-1, with TRBD1 as a possible D gene (6 bases). The CDR3 consists of 13 residues. The V end lost 5 bases, the J end lost 4 bases, and 9 bases lay between the germline ends. The V gene's germline CDR1 is ENHRY and CDR2 SYGVKD. The chain's CDR3 is CAISPGTYNEQFF. The CDR3 DNA follows: TGTGCCATCAGTCCCGGGACATACAATGAGCAGTTCTTC.

This clone has only a few counts. V and J are TRBV7-9 and TRBJ1-2; 8 bases fit TRBD1. Germline trimming cut 1 base from V and 8 bases from J; bases unmatched to any gene: 12. Germline V lookup: CDR1 SEHNR, CDR2 FQNEAQ (reference sequence). CDR3 length: 16 residues. The CDR3 region is CASSLGSPQGAEGYTF. DNA for the CDR3: TGTGCCAGCAGCTTAGGGAGCCCCCAGGGGGCGGAGGGCTACACCTTC.

In DNA form, the CDR3 reads TGTGCCAGCAGCCCAGTGGGGCGAGGCTACACCTTC. The encoded protein is CASSPVGRGYTF. This chain links TRBV28 with TRBJ1-2, with a weak D call TRBD1 (5 bases). Trimming took 6 bases from V and 8 from J, leaving 13 bases between them. Germline V lookup: CDR1 MDHEN, CDR2 SYDVKM. This CDR3 has 12 amino acids.

This chain joins TRBV28 and TRBJ1-3; 7 positions agree with TRBD1. Germline CDR1 and CDR2: MDHEN and SYDVKM. V lost 5 bases to trimming and J lost 2 bases; unmatched junction nucleotides: 9. The CDR3 is 16 amino acids. This CDR3 reads CASSLPGGSTGNTIYF. DNA for the CDR3: TGTGCCAGCAGTCTCCCAGGGGGTAGTACTGGAAACACCATATATTTT. The whole variable domain, remainder taken from reference TRBV28 and TRBJ1-3, is DVKVTQSSRYLVKRTGEKVFLECVQDMDHENMFWYRQDPGLGLRLIYFSYDVKMKEKGDIPEGYSVSREKKERFSLILESASTNQTSMYLCASSLPGGSTGNTIYFGEGSWLTVV.

The chain carries TRBV5-6 and TRBJ2-5, with D possibly being TRBD1 (5 bases). CDR1 is SGHDT, CDR2 YYEEEE, per germline. The V and J ends lost 3 bases and 5 bases respectively, with 8 bases between them. The CDR3 sequence is 12 residues long. CDR3: CASSSYRETQYF. The DNA for the CDR3 is TGTGCCAGCAGCTCCTACAGGGAGACCCAGTACTTC.

This clone was counted once. Other DNA sequences in this specimen translate into the identical CDR3. V gene TRBV9 combines with J gene TRBJ2-5; D may be TRBD1 (6 bases). The V gene lost 4 bases and the J gene lost 1 base, with 11 bases spanning the gap. There are 14 residues in the CDR3. Germline loops: CDR1 SGDLS, CDR2 YYNGEE. CDR3 region: CASSTPDSQETQYF. The CDR3 DNA is TGTGCCAGCAGCACCCCGGACAGCCAAGAGACCCAGTACTTC.

CDR3 sequence reads: CASSQGPSGDRDTQYF. CDR3 DNA: TGTGCCAGCAGCCAAGGGCCTAGCGGGGACCGGGATACGCAGTATTTT. This chain joins TRBV21-1 and TRBJ2-3; the table's D gene call, TRBD2, was not cross checked with the DNA. TRBV21-1 is a known pseudogene. The CDR3 has 16 residues.

The chain has TRBV28 and TRBJ2-5; possible D gene TRBD1, 5 bases. Trimming cost V 7 bases and J 3 bases, with 15 bases left between them. The CDR3 spans 14 residues. Looked up from germline, CDR1 is MDHEN and CDR2 is SYDVKM. The CDR3 sequence: CASTPRGIKETQYF. The CDR3 DNA reads as TGTGCCAGCACTCCTAGGGGCATCAAAGAGACCCAGTACTTC.

This clone showed up just a few times. The CDR3 reads CASSPTDRGHEQYF. DNA of the CDR3: TGTGCCAGCAGCCCGACCGACAGGGGCCACGAGCAGTACTTC. The V call is TRBV7-2, the J call TRBJ2-7; the match to TRBD1 covers 8 bases. From germline, CDR1 is SGHTA and CDR2 FQGNSA. This CDR3 region has 14 residues. V trimming: 5 bases; J trimming: 5 bases; junction bases outside the gene matches: 8.

CDR3 protein: CASSENSNTEAFF. The CDR3 bases are TGCGCCAGCAGTGAGAACAGCAACACTGAAGCTTTCTTT. The gene calls are TRBV10-2 and TRBJ1-1, with D unclear. The germline gives CDR1 WSHSY, CDR2 SAAADI. Deletions cut 2 bases from V and 2 bases from J, with 6 bases between. The length of the CDR3 is 13 residues.

The gene calls are TRBV19 and TRBJ1-5, with TRBD1 identical over 9 bases. The ends lost 7 bases at V and 9 bases at J; junction bases unmatched: 10. This CDR3 spans 14 amino acids. Germline V CDR1 and CDR2: LNHDA, SQIVND (reference sequence). CDR3 bases: TGTGCCAGTATTCCGGGACAGGGAATTCTGCCCCAGCATTTT. Its translation: CASIPGQGILPQHF.

J is TRBJ2-2 and V is TRBV4-1, with 11 bases aligning to TRBD1. With V trimmed by 1 base and J by 3 bases, 4 bases remained unmatched. Germline assignment: CDR1 MGHRA and CDR2 YSYEKL. The CDR3 is 17 residues long. CDR3 DNA sequence: TGCGCCAGCAGCCAAGCCACGGGACAGGGGGACACCGGGGAGCTGTTTTTT. Residues: CASSQATGQGDTGELFF.

The rearrangement links TRBV3-1 (or the pseudogene TRBV3-2) to TRBJ2-3; possible D gene TRBD2, 5 bases. Germline CDR1 LGHDT, CDR2 YNNKEL (reference sequence). This CDR3 comprises 16 residues. With 0 bases removed from V and 5 bases from J, the gap between germline ends came to 15 bases. This CDR3 is CASSQESTGNLDTQYF. The CDR3 DNA reads TGTGCCAGCAGCCAAGAAAGTACGGGAAACCTAGATACGCAGTATTTT.

The CDR3 region is CSVLQENTEAFF. DNA of the CDR3: TGCAGCGTTCTACAGGAGAACACTGAAGCTTTCTTT. The rearrangement joins TRBV29-1 to TRBJ1-1; D perhaps matches TRBD1 (5 bases). Trimming removed 5 bases at V and 1 base at J, with 8 bases between. Germline lookup yields CDR1 SQVTM and CDR2 ANQGSEA. This CDR3 has 12 residues.

V usage is TRBV6-5 and J usage is TRBJ1-2; 8 nucleotides agree with TRBD1. The germline V gene encodes CDR1 MNHEY and CDR2 SVGAGI. This CDR3 contains 14 residues. Losses at the gene ends were 7 bases for V and 2 bases for J; bases not matched to a gene: 6. The chain's CDR3 is CASTWTGINYGYTF. For the CDR3, the DNA is TGTGCCAGCACCTGGACAGGGATCAACTATGGCTACACCTTC.

There are a few counts of this clone. The DNA of the CDR3 is TGTGCCAGCAGTGAAAGTCGCAGGGCCGCGGGGAGCAATCAGCCCCAGCATTTT. It codes for CASSESRRAAGSNQPQHF. The rearrangement joins TRBV2 to TRBJ1-5, with D maybe TRBD1 (5 bases). Germline V gene data show CDR1 as SNHLY and CDR2 as FYNNEI. The V end lost 2 bases, the J end lost 1 base, and 18 bases lay between the germline ends. CDR3 length equals 18 residues.

There are a few counts of this clone. The rearrangement links TRBV30 to TRBJ1-1, with D maybe TRBD1 (6 bases). The germline V and J ends were trimmed by 0 bases and 6 bases, with 14 bases remaining between them. CDR1 GTSNPN and CDR2 SVGIG come from the germline V gene (reference sequence). CDR3 length: 14 amino acids. CDR3 nucleotide sequence: TGTGCCTGGAGTGTACAGGGTAAAGGTGCTGAAGCTTTCTTT. Translation gives CAWSVQGKGAEAFF.

This rearrangement joins TRBV10-1 to TRBJ2-3; D might be TRBD2 (6 bases). The CDR3 consists of 16 residues. Trimming removed 1 base from V and 2 bases from J, with 13 bases in between. The V gene's germline CDR1 is WNHNN and CDR2 SYGVQD (reference sequence). CDR3 loop: CASSELAAKITDTQYF. CDR3 DNA: TGCGCCAGCAGTGAGTTAGCGGCGAAAATCACAGATACGCAGTATTTT.